This TCR beta chain was obtained from a study of low-dose radiotherapy and immunotherapy resistance in tumors. For the study at large: Radiation delivery to Cohort 1 consisted of 0.5 Gy per fraction every 2 weeks, summing to 6.5 Gy. Every two weeks patients got nivolumab 240 mg flat dose, plus ipilimumab 1 mg/kg every six weeks, intravenously.

Specified time point: before trial treatment. This CDR3 comprises 14 residues. From germline, CDR1 is DFQATT and CDR2 SNEGSKA (reference sequence). V gave up 1 base and J gave up 0 bases; unmatched junction bases: 1. Both TCRalpha and TCRbeta chains were reverse transcribed with V-gene-specific primers. It was with a constant-region primer and a V-primer adapter that TCRs were amplified over roughly 18 PCR cycles. Amplification of isolated mRNA was accomplished via in vitro transcription. One entry per CDR3 protein, called by TCRdb with MiXCR from the reads. The sample comprises around 80,000 distinct CDR3 sequences, about 19% of which are singletons, and around 6.3% rests with the top ten. This clonotype was picked up many times.

The sequenced sample was PBMCs, obtained before treatment. This receptor was taken from a male donor with prostate cancer. The rearrangement joins TRBV20-1 to TRBJ2-3, with 7 bases matching TRBD2. The CDR3 region is CSARVGGSTDTQYF. The CDR3 DNA follows: TGCAGTGCTAGAGTCGGGGGGAGCACAGATACGCAGTATTTT.